The present T cell receptor beta chain was sequenced within a study of beta chain features in type 1 diabetes. The CDR3 loop spans 12 amino acids. CDR1 and CDR2 (germline): SQVTM, ANQGSEA. Deletions cut 5 bases from V and 3 bases from J, with 10 bases between. Every bit of the isolated RNA underwent reverse transcription, so sequencing read expressed TCRB transcripts. Read counts averaged around 3.5 million for samples of naive, central memory and regulatory T cells. The method was immunoSEQ multiplex PCR; TCRdb's version includes in-frame clones alone and lacks a portion of them. The table shows 250,000 to 300,000 clones, with approximately 25% occurring only once. Study-level results: Researchers reported that naive, central memory and Treg TCRB repertoires appeared more similar in patients than in healthy donors. In all four CD4+ subsets, TCRB CDR3 length was significantly, moderately reduced in type 1 diabetes.

In the case of this clone: What it binds is not known.

Without exception, sorted populations had purity beyond 95%. The sequence was collected from a woman aged 25 to 39 with type 1 diabetes. The sequencing sample was made of naive CD4+ T cells from blood. The chain recombines TRBV29-1 with TRBJ2-5; TRBD2 is a possible D gene (6 bases). The CDR3 protein is CSVSGGEETQYF. In DNA form, the CDR3 reads TGCAGCGTTAGCGGAGGGGAAGAGACCCAGTACTTC.